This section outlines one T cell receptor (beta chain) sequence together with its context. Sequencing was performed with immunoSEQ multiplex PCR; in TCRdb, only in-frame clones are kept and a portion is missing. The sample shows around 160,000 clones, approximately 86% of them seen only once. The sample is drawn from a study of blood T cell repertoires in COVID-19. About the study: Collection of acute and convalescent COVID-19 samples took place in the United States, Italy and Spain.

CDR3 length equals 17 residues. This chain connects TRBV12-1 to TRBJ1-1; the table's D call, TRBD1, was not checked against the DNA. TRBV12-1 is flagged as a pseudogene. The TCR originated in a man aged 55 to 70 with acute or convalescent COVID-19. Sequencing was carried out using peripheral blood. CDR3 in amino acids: CASSCEEVGASNTEAFF. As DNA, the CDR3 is TGTGCCAGCAGCTGTGAGGAAGTGGGGGCTTCGAACACTGAAGCTTTCTTT.